This T cell receptor (beta chain) originates from a study of T cell repertoires in ileal Crohn's disease. The wider study: Postoperative therapy was given to about half: approximately 10 thiopurines, 18 anti-TNF agents. The M6 sample came from neoterminal ileum during colonoscopy after surgery.

CDR3 length equals 17 residues. V shed 0 bases, J shed 1 base, and the junction held 2 bases outside the gene matches. CDR1 is SGHTA and CDR2 is FQGNSA in the germline V gene. Measured with immunoSEQ multiplex PCR; TCRdb has only the in-frame clones, and not every one. The top ten hold roughly 2% of the sample, which has roughly 60,000 clones, approximately 91% seen once. Time point noted: neoterminal ileum biopsy at postoperative endoscopy, about 6 months after surgery. Eligibility required adulthood, ileal or ileocolonic Crohn's disease and indicated ileocolonic resection. The sequence was obtained from an adult with Crohn's disease. The sequencing sample was made of ileal tissue. This sequence joins TRBV7-2 and TRBJ2-3, with 12 nucleotides matching TRBD2. CDR3 nucleotides: TGTGCCAGCAGCTTAGCGGCTAGCGGGAGGGGCACAGATACGCAGTATTTT. It is translated as CASSLAASGRGTDTQYF.